This TCR beta chain was found in a study of T-cell memory formation after mild COVID-19. Whole-study context: TCR clusters were largely donor specific.

5'RACE with constant-segment primers yielded barcoded, UMI-tagged TCR alpha and TCR beta cDNA libraries. TCRdb itself ran the 5' RACE reads through MiXCR, one entry per CDR3 protein. The profile shows 350,000 or so distinct CDR3 sequences, around a fifth of them singletons. V was clipped by 0 bases and J by 9 bases; unmatched bases: 9. Germline V gene sequence: CDR1 LGHNA, CDR2 YNFKEQ. CDR3 length: 16 amino acids. Study-level results: From day 15 to 85, contracting clones were balanced between CD4 and CD8, whereas later expanders leaned toward CD4+. Clones which contracted sat mainly in CM and EM if CD4+, and in EMRA if CD8+.

There are many counts of this clonotype. What it binds is unknown. This chain uses TRBV4-2 with TRBJ2-1, with 9 bases lining up with TRBD1. The sample consisted of PBMCs or a T cell subset sorted from them (not recorded which). The TCR comes from a man between 18 and 35 years old who had mild COVID-19 (a few samples of this study predate the infection). Cell type and time point are not known. In DNA form, the CDR3 reads TGTGCCAGCAGCCAAGAGTTTTGGACAGGGGACAGTGAGCAGTTCTTC. It encodes CASSQEFWTGDSEQFF.